Each of the 29 T cell receptor beta chains below was sequenced from the same sample in a study of shared clonotypes between healthy human individuals. Sequencing was performed with immunoSEQ multiplex PCR; in TCRdb, only in-frame clones are kept and a portion is missing. The profile covers some 1,100,000 clones, with about four fifths appearing a single time and 0.5% to 0.6% taken by the ten largest. Sequences were obtained from memory CD4+ T cells from PBMCs. As to subset: CD45RA-negative fraction. The receptors were sampled from a man aged 18 to 30 in good health. Some clones in this sample may be carry-over from other donors' samples.

CDR3 residues: CASTPGLALDEQYF. CDR3 DNA sequence: TGTGCCAGCACACCGGGACTAGCGCTCGACGAGCAGTACTTC. The rearrangement joins TRBV2 to TRBJ2-7, with TRBD2 matching over 10 bases. This CDR3 is 14 amino acids long. In germline, CDR1 is SNHLY, CDR2 FYNNEI. The trim removed 7 bases at V and 5 bases at J, leaving 8 bases unmatched.

The rearrangement links TRBV7-8 to TRBJ2-2; TRBD1 might be the D (5 bases). V was cut by 8 bases and J by 1 base, with 17 bases left in between. Germline V gene lookup returns CDR1 SGHVS and CDR2 FQNEAQ. CDR3 length equals 16 residues. The CDR3 bases are TGTGCCAGCCATAGATTAAGGGGTTGGAACACCGGGGAGCTGTTTTTT. Encoded protein: CASHRLRGWNTGELFF.

The chain couples TRBV18 to TRBJ2-1; D ambiguous. The CDR3 is 14 amino acids. The germline CDR1 and CDR2 sequences are KGHSH and LQKENI. V dropped 2 bases and J dropped 9 bases, with 14 bases sitting between them. CDR3 residues: CASSPVTVWSEQFF. The CDR3 DNA sequence: TGTGCCAGCTCACCAGTAACAGTTTGGAGTGAGCAGTTCTTC.

There are a few counts of this clone. The rearrangement uses TRBV7-8 and TRBJ2-7; 10 bases agree with TRBD1. The CDR3 sequence is 16 residues long. The V gene's germline CDR1 is SGHVS and CDR2 FQNEAQ. The V gene end was trimmed by 0 bases and the J gene end by 4 bases; junction bases not matched to a gene: 6. The CDR3 DNA reads TGTGCCAGCAGCTTAGCAGCGGGACAGGGGCTTTACGAGCAGTACTTC. Translated: CASSLAAGQGLYEQYF.

This clone was recorded a few times. The chain recombines TRBV5-1 with TRBJ1-3; D uncertain. The CDR3 is 16 amino acids. Germline CDR1 reads SGHRS; CDR2 reads YFSETQ. V was trimmed by 0 bases and J by 5 bases, leaving 15 bases between them. The CDR3 nucleotides read TGCGCCAGCAGCTTGGGAGGAGGAGGCTTTAGAAACACCATATATTTT. Translated: CASSLGGGGFRNTIYF.

The chain combines TRBV18 with TRBJ2-1; possibly TRBD1 or TRBD2 for D (5 bases each). V lost 3 bases and J 0 bases, leaving 15 bases between the germline ends. The CDR3 loop spans 17 amino acids. CDR1 and CDR2 (germline): KGHSH, LQKENI. The DNA of the CDR3 is TGTGCCAGCTCACCTATAAGTGGGGGATCCTCCTACAATGAGCAGTTCTTC. Protein product: CASSPISGGSSYNEQFF.

J is TRBJ2-5 and V is TRBV20-1; no clear D. This CDR3 contains 9 residues. Germline V gene sequence: CDR1 DFQATT, CDR2 SNEGSKA (reference sequence). Trimming took off 6 bases at V and 5 bases at J, with 4 bases between the two ends. The CDR3 region has the DNA TGCAGTGCCGTGGAGACCCAGTACTTC. Translated, it gives CSAVETQYF.

The chain is built from TRBV7-6 and TRBJ2-5, with D possibly matching TRBD2 (6 bases). CDR3 length: 14 residues. V shed 0 bases and J shed 1 base, with 6 bases lying between them. The germline CDR1 and CDR2 sequences are SGHVS and FNYEAQ. The CDR3 sequence is CASSLAGGQETQYF. CDR3 coding DNA: TGTGCCAGCAGCTTAGCGGGAGGCCAAGAGACCCAGTACTTC.

This clone has only a few counts. V is TRBV2 and J is TRBJ1-1; D is perhaps TRBD1 (6 bases). Looked up from germline, CDR1 is SNHLY and CDR2 is FYNNEI. Trimming left V 7 bases short and J 1 base short, with 16 bases between. The CDR3 contains 15 residues. The CDR3 bases are TGTGCCAGCACCGCCGCTGGGGGGCCGAACACTGAAGCTTTCTTT. Its translation: CASTAAGGPNTEAFF.

The V and J genes are TRBV14 and TRBJ2-2; D gene uncertain. Trimming removed 1 base at V and 5 bases at J, with 8 bases between. The germline CDR1 and CDR2 sequences are SGHDN and FVKESK. This CDR3 region has 14 residues. In DNA, the CDR3 is TGTGCCAGCAGCCAAGCAGCCTTTACCGGGGAGCTGTTTTTT. Its translation: CASSQAAFTGELFF. Variable domain in full (rest from reference TRBV14 and TRBJ2-2): EAGVTQFPSHSVIEKGQTVTLRCDPISGHDNLYWYRRVMGKEIKFLLHFVKESKQDESGMPNNRFLAERTGGTYSTLKVQPAELEDSGVYFCASSQAAFTGELFFGEGSRLTVL.

Here the CDR3 reads CASSPTAGYEQYF. The CDR3 nucleotides are TGTGCCAGCAGCCCGACAGCGGGATACGAGCAGTACTTC. J is TRBJ2-5 and V is TRBV14; 7 bases line up with TRBD2. The DNA end lines up better with TRBJ2-7; the J call may be wrong. CDR3 length: 13 residues. Germline V gene lookup returns CDR1 SGHDN and CDR2 FVKESK.

V gene TRBV18 combines with J gene TRBJ1-2; D is unclear. Trimming removed 0 bases at V and 4 bases at J, with 15 bases between. CDR1 is KGHSH and CDR2 is LQKENI in the germline V gene. CDR3 length: 16 residues. The CDR3 nucleotides read TGTGCCAGCTCACCACCCGGATCGGTCCCGATCTATGGCTACACCTTC. Translated, it gives CASSPPGSVPIYGYTF.

The rearrangement uses TRBV18 and TRBJ2-7; D remains unclear. CDR3 size: 13 residues. Germline V gene lookup returns CDR1 KGHSH and CDR2 LQKENI. V lost 3 bases, J lost 3 bases, and 9 bases lay in between. The CDR3, as DNA: TGTGCCAGCTCACCCCAGGTGAACTACGAGCAGTACTTC. This gives the protein CASSPQVNYEQYF. The entire variable domain, with the rest obtained from reference TRBV18 and TRBJ2-7, is as follows: NAGVMQNPRHLVRRRGQEARLRCSPMKGHSHVYWYRQLPEEGLKFMVYLQKENIIDESGMPKERFSAEFPKEGPSILRIQQVVRGDSAAYFCASSPQVNYEQYFGPGTRLTVT.

This clone was seen more than once but under ten times. The sample carries other DNA sequences with the same CDR3. This rearrangement joins TRBV7-3 to TRBJ2-1; TRBD1 is a possible D gene (6 bases). Looked up from germline, CDR1 is SGHTA and CDR2 is FQGTGA. The CDR3 has 15 amino acids. The V end was cut by 2 bases, the J end by 0 bases, with 8 bases between. The CDR3: CASSLGGGSYNEQFF. CDR3 DNA: TGTGCCAGCAGCTTAGGGGGCGGCTCCTACAATGAGCAGTTCTTC.

The rearrangement uses TRBV15 and TRBJ1-5, with D possibly being TRBD1 (5 bases). Germline V gives CDR1 LNHNV, CDR2 YYDKDF (reference sequence). The germline V and J ends were trimmed by 0 bases and 1 base, with 10 bases remaining between them. CDR3 length: 16 amino acids. CDR3 protein: CATSRDGGGSNQPQHF. CDR3 in DNA: TGTGCCACCAGCAGAGACGGGGGTGGGAGCAATCAGCCCCAGCATTTT.

The V and J genes are TRBV21-1 and TRBJ1-2; no DNA check was done on the table's D call, TRBD1. TRBV21-1 is flagged as a pseudogene. The CDR3 covers 16 residues. The CDR3 here is CASKGEKKTGDYGYTF. CDR3 nucleotide sequence: TGTGCCAGCAAAGGCGAGAAGAAGACAGGGGACTATGGCTACACCTTC.

The chain links TRBV28 to TRBJ1-4; 9 nucleotides agree with TRBD1. J was trimmed by 10 bases and V by 5 bases; bases with no gene match: 11. The CDR3 spans 15 residues. The germline V gene has CDR1 MDHEN and CDR2 SYDVKM. CDR3 in amino acids: CASSPSGQGRGKLFF. CDR3 in DNA: TGTGCCAGCAGTCCCTCGGGACAGGGCAGGGGAAAACTGTTTTTT.

The J gene is TRBJ1-1, the V gene TRBV6-5; 7 bases agree with TRBD1. The CDR3 spans 14 residues. J was trimmed by 10 bases and V by 4 bases; bases with no gene match: 12. Germline loops: CDR1 MNHEY, CDR2 SVGAGI. DNA for the CDR3: TGTGCCAGCAGTTCCTATACTAGACAGGGCCCAGCTTTCTTT. Translating it yields CASSSYTRQGPAFF.

This clone has just one count. This chain uses TRBV30 with TRBJ2-1, with 13 nucleotides matching TRBD2. J was trimmed by 10 bases and V by 2 bases; bases with no gene match: 17. The CDR3 contains 18 residues. Germline V CDR1 and CDR2: GTSNPN, SVGIG (reference sequence). CDR3 DNA sequence: TGTGCCTGGAGTACGACCCTCTCCGGACTAGCGGGAGTTCGGGAGCAGTTCTTC. It is translated as CAWSTTLSGLAGVREQFF.

The chain joins TRBV2 to TRBJ2-3; D may be TRBD2 (6 bases). Between the trimmed V and J ends, which lost 5 bases and 5 bases, there was a span of 11 bases. CDR1 is SNHLY and CDR2 is FYNNEI in the germline V gene. This CDR3 spans 13 amino acids. CDR3 DNA: TGTGCCAGCAGTCCCCGGGAGCGAGATACGCAGTATTTT. Its protein product is CASSPRERDTQYF.

The chain has TRBV4-1 and TRBJ1-4; 9 bases agree with TRBD1. The CDR3 runs 16 residues. The junction had 3 bases not matched to a gene; V was cut back by 4 bases and J by 0 bases. The germline CDR1 and CDR2 sequences are MGHRA and YSYEKL. CDR3 bases: TGCGCCAGCAGCCGCGGACAGGGGACAACTAATGAAAAACTGTTTTTT. This translates into CASSRGQGTTNEKLFF.

This clone was seen a single time. The V gene is TRBV5-1, the J gene TRBJ2-2; 9 nucleotides align to TRBD2. V lost 0 bases to trimming and J lost 4 bases; unmatched junction nucleotides: 7. The CDR3 loop spans 17 amino acids. CDR1 and CDR2 from the germline V gene are SGHRS and YFSETQ. The CDR3 DNA follows: TGCGCCAGCAGCTTGGCGTTAGCGGGAGCCGGCACCGGGGAGCTGTTTTTT. Its translation: CASSLALAGAGTGELFF.

The CDR3 loop is CASGHRDVHGYTF. Written as DNA, the CDR3 is TGTGCCAGCGGGCACCGGGACGTTCATGGCTACACCTTC. The chain joins TRBV27 to TRBJ1-2, with a tentative D call TRBD1 (5 bases). CDR1 and CDR2 (germline): MNHEY, SMNVEV (reference sequence). There are 13 residues in the CDR3. The V gene lost 8 bases and the J gene lost 6 bases, with 16 bases spanning the gap.

The rearrangement joins TRBV7-8 to TRBJ1-1; D is unclear. CDR1 and CDR2 from the germline V gene are SGHVS and FQNEAQ. V was trimmed by 2 bases and J by 9 bases, leaving 13 bases between them. This CDR3 has 13 amino acids. The CDR3 sequence: CASSLKIGGKAFF. CDR3 coding DNA: TGTGCCAGCAGCTTAAAGATAGGCGGAAAAGCTTTCTTT. The full variable domain, rest sourced from reference TRBV7-8 and TRBJ1-1, is GAGVSQSPRYKVAKRGQDVALRCDPISGHVSLFWYQQALGQGPEFLTYFQNEAQLDKSGLPSDRFFAERPEGSVSTLKIQRTQQEDSAVYLCASSLKIGGKAFFGQGTRLTVV.

In this sample, this clone turned up a few times. The CDR3 loop is CASSDRPNQPQHF. The CDR3 DNA reads as TGTGCCAGTAGCGACAGGCCCAATCAGCCCCAGCATTTT. This chain connects TRBV19 to TRBJ1-5; D is perhaps TRBD1 (6 bases). The germline CDR1 and CDR2 sequences are LNHDA and SQIVND (reference sequence). This CDR3 contains 13 residues. V lost 6 bases and J 3 bases, leaving 9 bases between the germline ends.

The chain carries TRBV7-2 and TRBJ2-5; D gene ambiguous. Per the germline V gene, CDR1 is SGHTA and CDR2 is FQGNSA. V was trimmed by 1 base and J by 5 bases, leaving 11 bases between them. This CDR3 is 14 amino acids long. The CDR3 here is CASSLVAASETQYF. The CDR3 coding sequence is TGTGCCAGCAGCTTAGTGGCAGCGTCGGAGACCCAGTACTTC.

The rearrangement uses TRBV5-1 and TRBJ2-1; weak D call: TRBD2 (6 bases). The CDR3 consists of 16 residues. V lost 0 bases and J 3 bases, leaving 13 bases between the germline ends. CDR1 is SGHRS and CDR2 is YFSETQ in the germline V gene. CDR3 in DNA: TGCGCCAGCAGCTTGGGGTCCGCGGGAAACTACAATGAGCAGTTCTTC. This translates into CASSLGSAGNYNEQFF.

V usage is TRBV27 and J usage is TRBJ2-7; TRBD2 matches at 7 bases. CDR1 and CDR2 from the germline V gene are MNHEY and SMNVEV (reference sequence). With 5 bases clipped from V and 2 bases from J, the junction kept 3 bases outside the gene matches. CDR3 length: 13 residues. The CDR3: CASSPSGPYEQYF. The CDR3 nucleotides are TGTGCCAGCAGTCCTAGCGGCCCCTACGAGCAGTACTTC.

The chain uses TRBV7-2 and TRBJ2-7, with 10 bases aligning to TRBD2. Germline V lookup: CDR1 SGHTA, CDR2 FQGNSA. This CDR3 region has 15 residues. J lost 4 bases, V lost 1 base, and 4 bases had no gene match. CDR3 DNA: TGTGCCAGCAGCTTAGTGGCTAGCGGGAGTTACGAGCAGTACTTC. It codes for CASSLVASGSYEQYF.